The 8 T cell receptor beta chains below were found in one sample sequenced in a study of OX40 agonist ivuxolimab in advanced cancers. Sequenced by immunoSEQ multiplex PCR; TCRdb stores in-frame clones only, minus some. The sample has 42,000 or so clones; roughly nine tenths are singletons. The sample was CD4+ or CD8+ T cells sorted from blood, taken in a trial of the OX40 agonist ivuxolimab. These receptors originate from an adult with an advanced solid tumor such as melanoma, head and neck, liver or kidney cancer.

The chain recombines TRBV19 with TRBJ2-5; tentative D call: TRBD1 (6 bases). Germline V gene lookup returns CDR1 LNHDA and CDR2 SQIVND (reference sequence). The CDR3 is 14 residues long. V lost 6 bases and J 0 bases, leaving 11 bases between the germline ends. CDR3 sequence reads: CASSGQSDQETQYF. The DNA of the CDR3 is TGTGCCAGTAGCGGACAGTCCGACCAAGAGACCCAGTACTTC. The full variable domain, completed using reference TRBV19 and TRBJ2-5, is DGGITQSPKYLFRKEGQNVTLSCEQNLNHDAMYWYRQDPGQGLRLIYYSQIVNDFQKGDIAEGYSVSREKKESFPLTVTSAQKNPTAFYLCASSGQSDQETQYFGPGTRLLVL.

This clone was detected only once. The rearrangement links TRBV10-3 to TRBJ2-5; 9 bases map to TRBD1. The germline V gene encodes CDR1 ENHRY and CDR2 SYGVKD. The CDR3 consists of 13 residues. The junction had 4 bases not matched to a gene; V was cut back by 6 bases and J by 5 bases. CDR3 in amino acids: CAIRTGGFETQYF. CDR3 nucleotide sequence: TGTGCCATCAGAACAGGGGGCTTTGAGACCCAGTACTTC.

The V and J genes are TRBV18 and TRBJ1-1, with 8 bases fitting TRBD1. The CDR3 contains 18 residues. V shed 5 bases, J shed 0 bases, and the junction held 14 bases outside the gene matches. The V gene's germline CDR1 is KGHSH and CDR2 LQKENI. This CDR3 reads CASSVRTGLAFMNTEAFF. CDR3 sequence (DNA): TGTGCCAGCTCAGTTAGGACAGGGTTAGCTTTTATGAACACTGAAGCTTTCTTT. The full variable domain, completed using reference TRBV18 and TRBJ1-1, is NAGVMQNPRHLVRRRGQEARLRCSPMKGHSHVYWYRQLPEEGLKFMVYLQKENIIDESGMPKERFSAEFPKEGPSILRIQQVVRGDSAAYFCASSVRTGLAFMNTEAFFGQGTRLTVV.

This clone was seen just once. The genes are TRBV7-2 and TRBJ1-1, with unresolved D. The germline V and J ends were trimmed by 1 base and 7 bases, with 10 bases remaining between them. The CDR3 is 13 amino acids. CDR1 is SGHTA and CDR2 is FQGNSA in the germline V gene. The CDR3 sequence is CASSLGLVVEAFF. As DNA, the CDR3 is TGTGCCAGCAGCTTAGGACTGGTCGTTGAAGCTTTCTTT.

The rearrangement links TRBV7-8 to TRBJ2-7, with D perhaps TRBD1 or TRBD2 (7 bases each). Trimming left V 7 bases short and J 4 bases short, with 23 bases between. CDR3 length: 16 residues. Looked up from germline, CDR1 is SGHVS and CDR2 is FQNEAQ. CDR3 nucleotides: TGTGCCAGCACCCAGGGGGGGGGCGCGGGTCGGTACGAGCAGTACTTC. Its translation: CASTQGGGAGRYEQYF.

The chain has TRBV6-5 and TRBJ1-4, with 9 bases identical to TRBD1. With V trimmed by 5 bases and J by 6 bases, 4 bases remained unmatched. CDR1 MNHEY and CDR2 SVGAGI come from the germline V gene. This CDR3 is built from 14 residues. The CDR3 nucleotides are TGTGCCAGCAGTCGGACAGGGGATGATGAAAAACTGTTTTTT. It is translated as CASSRTGDDEKLFF.

The chain combines TRBV28 with TRBJ2-2; 8 bases fit TRBD2. The trim removed 7 bases at V and 3 bases at J, leaving 4 bases unmatched. The CDR3 has 14 amino acids. Germline CDR1 MDHEN, CDR2 SYDVKM. Here the CDR3 reads CASTPAGDTGELFF. In DNA, the CDR3 is TGTGCCAGCACCCCAGCGGGAGACACCGGGGAGCTGTTTTTT. The variable domain in full, with the rest retrieved from reference TRBV28 and TRBJ2-2, is DVKVTQSSRYLVKRTGEKVFLECVQDMDHENMFWYRQDPGLGLRLIYFSYDVKMKEKGDIPEGYSVSREKKERFSLILESASTNQTSMYLCASTPAGDTGELFFGEGSRLTVL.

The gene calls are TRBV5-4 and TRBJ1-1; TRBD1 agrees at 9 bases. Germline V gives CDR1 SGHNT, CDR2 YYREEE (reference sequence). This CDR3 region has 14 residues. Losses at the gene ends were 3 bases for V and 5 bases for J; bases not matched to a gene: 5. The CDR3 region has the DNA TGTGCCAGCAGCTCCGGGACAGGGTTTACTGAAGCTTTCTTT. Encoded protein: CASSSGTGFTEAFF.